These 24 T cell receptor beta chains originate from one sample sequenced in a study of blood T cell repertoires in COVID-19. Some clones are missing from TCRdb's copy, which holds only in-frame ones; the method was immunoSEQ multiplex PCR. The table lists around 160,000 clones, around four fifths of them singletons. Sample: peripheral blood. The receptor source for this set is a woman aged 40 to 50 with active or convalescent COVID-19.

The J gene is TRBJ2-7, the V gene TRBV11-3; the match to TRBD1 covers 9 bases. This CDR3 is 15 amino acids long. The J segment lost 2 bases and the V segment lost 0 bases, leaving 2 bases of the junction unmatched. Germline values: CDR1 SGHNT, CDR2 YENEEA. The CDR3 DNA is TGTGCCAGCAGCTTAGAGGGGACAGGGCCCTACGAGCAGTACTTC. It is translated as CASSLEGTGPYEQYF. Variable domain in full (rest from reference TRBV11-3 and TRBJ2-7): EAGVVQSPRYKIIEKKQPVAFWCNPISGHNTLYWYLQNLGQGPELLIRYENEEAVDDSQLPKDRFSAERLKGVDSTLKIQPAELGDSAVYLCASSLEGTGPYEQYFGPGTRLTVT.

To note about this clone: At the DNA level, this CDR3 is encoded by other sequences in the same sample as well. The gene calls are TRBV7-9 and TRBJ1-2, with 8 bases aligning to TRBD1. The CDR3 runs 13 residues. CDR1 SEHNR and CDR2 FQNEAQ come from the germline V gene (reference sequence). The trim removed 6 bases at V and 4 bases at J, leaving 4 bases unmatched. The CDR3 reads CASSPGQGYGYTF. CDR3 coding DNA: TGTGCCAGCAGTCCAGGACAGGGCTATGGCTACACCTTC.

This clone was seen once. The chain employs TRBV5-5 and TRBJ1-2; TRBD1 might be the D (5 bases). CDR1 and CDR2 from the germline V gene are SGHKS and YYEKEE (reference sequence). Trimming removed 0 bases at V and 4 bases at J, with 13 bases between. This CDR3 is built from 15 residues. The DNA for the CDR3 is TGTGCCAGCAGCTTGGGAGGGACGGGGGGCTATGGCTACACCTTC. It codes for CASSLGGTGGYGYTF.

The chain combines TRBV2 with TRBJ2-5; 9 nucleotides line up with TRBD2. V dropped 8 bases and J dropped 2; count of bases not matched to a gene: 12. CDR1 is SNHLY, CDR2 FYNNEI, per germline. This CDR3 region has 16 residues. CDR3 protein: CASGFGSGRFQETQYF. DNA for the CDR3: TGTGCCAGCGGGTTTGGTAGCGGGAGATTTCAAGAGACCCAGTACTTC.

DNA of the CDR3: TGTGCCAGCTCACCAGGGACAGGGGCTTCACCCCTCCACTTT. Translating it yields CASSPGTGASPLHF. This chain uses TRBV18 with TRBJ1-6, with 10 bases aligning to TRBD1. Germline values: CDR1 KGHSH, CDR2 LQKENI. The CDR3 totals 14 residues. V was pared by 2 bases and J by 9 bases, with 1 base of the junction left unmatched.

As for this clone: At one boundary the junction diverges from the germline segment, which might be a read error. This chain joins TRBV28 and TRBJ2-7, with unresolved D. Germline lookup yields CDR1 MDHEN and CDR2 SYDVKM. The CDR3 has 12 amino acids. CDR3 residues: CASSQQNDGLHF. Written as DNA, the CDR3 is TGTGCCAGCAGCCAACAAAACGACGGGTTACACTTC.

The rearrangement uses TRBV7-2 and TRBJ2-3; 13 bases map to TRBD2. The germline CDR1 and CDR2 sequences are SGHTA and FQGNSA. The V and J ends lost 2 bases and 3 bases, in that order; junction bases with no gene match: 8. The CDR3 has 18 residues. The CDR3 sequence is CASSLSGTSGIWTDTQYF. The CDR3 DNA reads TGTGCCAGCAGCTTATCTGGGACTAGCGGGATATGGACAGATACGCAGTATTTT.

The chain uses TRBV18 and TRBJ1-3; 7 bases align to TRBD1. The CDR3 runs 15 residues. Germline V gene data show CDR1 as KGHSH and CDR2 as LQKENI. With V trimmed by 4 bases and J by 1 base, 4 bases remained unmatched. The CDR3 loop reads CASSRPTGSGNTIYF. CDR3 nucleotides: TGTGCCAGCTCACGCCCGACAGGGTCTGGAAACACCATATATTTT.

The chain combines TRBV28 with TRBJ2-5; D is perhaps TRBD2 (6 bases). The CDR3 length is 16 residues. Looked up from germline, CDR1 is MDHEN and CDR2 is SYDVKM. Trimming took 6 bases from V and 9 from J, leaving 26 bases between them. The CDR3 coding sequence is TGTGCCAGCAGCTCCGCGACCAGGAGGGATTTAGGGCCCCAGTACTTC. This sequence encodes CASSSATRRDLGPQYF.

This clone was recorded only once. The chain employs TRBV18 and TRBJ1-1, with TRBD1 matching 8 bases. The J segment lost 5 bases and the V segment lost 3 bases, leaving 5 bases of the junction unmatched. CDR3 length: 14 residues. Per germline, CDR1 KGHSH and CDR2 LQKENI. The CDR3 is CASSPQGAGTEAFF. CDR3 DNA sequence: TGTGCCAGCTCACCCCAGGGGGCGGGTACTGAAGCTTTCTTT. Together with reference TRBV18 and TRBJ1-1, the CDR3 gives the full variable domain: NAGVMQNPRHLVRRRGQEARLRCSPMKGHSHVYWYRQLPEEGLKFMVYLQKENIIDESGMPKERFSAEFPKEGPSILRIQQVVRGDSAAYFCASSPQGAGTEAFFGQGTRLTVV.

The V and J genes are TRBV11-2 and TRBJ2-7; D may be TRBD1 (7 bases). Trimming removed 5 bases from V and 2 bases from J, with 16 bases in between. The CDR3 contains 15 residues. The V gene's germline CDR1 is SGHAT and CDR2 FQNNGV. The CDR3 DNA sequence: TGTGCCAGCAGCGCCCTCCAGGGGGGTCCCTACGAGCAGTACTTC. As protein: CASSALQGGPYEQYF. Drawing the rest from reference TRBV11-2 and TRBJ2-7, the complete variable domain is EAGVAQSPRYKIIEKRQSVAFWCNPISGHATLYWYQQILGQGPKLLIQFQNNGVVDDSQLPKDRFSAERLKGVDSTLKIQPAKLEDSAVYLCASSALQGGPYEQYFGPGTRLTVT.

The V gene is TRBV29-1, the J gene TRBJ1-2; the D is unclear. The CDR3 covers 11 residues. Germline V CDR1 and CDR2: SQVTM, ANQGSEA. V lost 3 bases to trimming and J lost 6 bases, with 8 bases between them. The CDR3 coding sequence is TGCAGCGTTGACCGACGGGATGGCTACACCTTC. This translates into CSVDRRDGYTF.

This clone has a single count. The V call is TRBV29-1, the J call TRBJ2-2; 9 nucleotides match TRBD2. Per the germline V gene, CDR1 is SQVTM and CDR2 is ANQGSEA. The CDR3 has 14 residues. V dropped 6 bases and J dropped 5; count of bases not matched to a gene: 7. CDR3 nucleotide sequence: TGCAGCGTGAGGGGCCTAGCGGGAACCGGGGAGCTGTTTTTT. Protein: CSVRGLAGTGELFF.

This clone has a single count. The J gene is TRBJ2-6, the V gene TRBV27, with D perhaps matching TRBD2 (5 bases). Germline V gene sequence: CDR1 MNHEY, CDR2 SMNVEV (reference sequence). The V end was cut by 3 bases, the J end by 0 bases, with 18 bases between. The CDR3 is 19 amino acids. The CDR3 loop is CASSLHPPGVPSGANVLTF. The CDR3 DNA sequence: TGTGCCAGCAGTTTGCACCCGCCCGGGGTTCCCTCTGGGGCCAACGTCCTGACTTTC.

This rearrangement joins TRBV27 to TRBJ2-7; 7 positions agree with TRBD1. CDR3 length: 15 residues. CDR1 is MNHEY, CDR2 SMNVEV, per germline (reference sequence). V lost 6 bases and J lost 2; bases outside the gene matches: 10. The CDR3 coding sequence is TGTGCCAGCAGGGGTACCACAGGGGACCCCTACGAGCAGTACTTC. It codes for CASRGTTGDPYEQYF.

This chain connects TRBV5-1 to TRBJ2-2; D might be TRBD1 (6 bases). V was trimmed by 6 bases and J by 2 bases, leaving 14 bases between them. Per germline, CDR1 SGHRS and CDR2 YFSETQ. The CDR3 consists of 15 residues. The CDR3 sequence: CASKEGDTNTGELFF. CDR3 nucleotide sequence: TGCGCCAGCAAAGAGGGGGACACCAACACCGGGGAGCTGTTTTTT.

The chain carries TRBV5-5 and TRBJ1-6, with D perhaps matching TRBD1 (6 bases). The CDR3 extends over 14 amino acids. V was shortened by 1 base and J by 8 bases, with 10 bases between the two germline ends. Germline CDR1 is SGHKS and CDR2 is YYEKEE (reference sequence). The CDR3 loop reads CASSLLRTDSPLHF. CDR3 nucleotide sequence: TGTGCCAGCAGCTTGTTGCGGACAGATTCACCCCTCCACTTT.

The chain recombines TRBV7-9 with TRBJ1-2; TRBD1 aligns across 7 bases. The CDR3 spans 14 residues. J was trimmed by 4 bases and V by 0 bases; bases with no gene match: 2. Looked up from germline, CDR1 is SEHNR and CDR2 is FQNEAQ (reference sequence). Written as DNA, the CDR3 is TGTGCCAGCAGCTTAGCAGGGACAGTCTATGGCTACACCTTC. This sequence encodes CASSLAGTVYGYTF.

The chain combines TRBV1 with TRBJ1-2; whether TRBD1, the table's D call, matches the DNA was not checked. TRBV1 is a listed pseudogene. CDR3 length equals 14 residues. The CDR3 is CTSSQVWGPSGYTF. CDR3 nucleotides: TGCACCAGCAGCCAAGTGTGGGGGCCCTCGGGCTACACCTTC.

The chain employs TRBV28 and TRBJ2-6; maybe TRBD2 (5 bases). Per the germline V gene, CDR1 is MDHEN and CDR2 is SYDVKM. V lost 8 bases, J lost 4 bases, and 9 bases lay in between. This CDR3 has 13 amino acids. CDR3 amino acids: CASRTRGANVLTF. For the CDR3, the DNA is TGTGCCAGCCGGACTCGGGGGGCCAACGTCCTGACTTTC. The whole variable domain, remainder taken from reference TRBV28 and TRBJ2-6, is DVKVTQSSRYLVKRTGEKVFLECVQDMDHENMFWYRQDPGLGLRLIYFSYDVKMKEKGDIPEGYSVSREKKERFSLILESASTNQTSMYLCASRTRGANVLTFGAGSRLTVL.

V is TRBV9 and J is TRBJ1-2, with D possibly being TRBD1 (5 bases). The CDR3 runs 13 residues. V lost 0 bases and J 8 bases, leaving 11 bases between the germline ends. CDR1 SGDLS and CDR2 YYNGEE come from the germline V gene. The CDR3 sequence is CASSVGQSKGYTF. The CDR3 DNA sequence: TGTGCCAGCAGCGTAGGACAGTCCAAAGGCTACACCTTC. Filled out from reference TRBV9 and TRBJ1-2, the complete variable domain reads DSGVTQTPKHLITATGQRVTLRCSPRSGDLSVYWYQQSLDQGLQFLIQYYNGEERAKGNILERFSAQQFPDLHSELNLSSLELGDSALYFCASSVGQSKGYTFGSGTRLTVV.

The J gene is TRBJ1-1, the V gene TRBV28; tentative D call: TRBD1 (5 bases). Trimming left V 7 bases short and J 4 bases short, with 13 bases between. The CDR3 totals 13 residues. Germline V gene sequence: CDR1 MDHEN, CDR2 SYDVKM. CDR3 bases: TGTGCCAGCATGGGGACTCCCGCCACTGAAGCTTTCTTT. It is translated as CASMGTPATEAFF.

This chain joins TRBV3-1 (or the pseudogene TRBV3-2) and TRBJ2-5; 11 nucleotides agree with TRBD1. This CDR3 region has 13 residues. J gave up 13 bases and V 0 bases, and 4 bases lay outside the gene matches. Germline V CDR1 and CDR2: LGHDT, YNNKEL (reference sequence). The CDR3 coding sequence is TGTGCCAGCAGCCAAGATCGGGGGACAGGGGGGTACTTC. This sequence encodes CASSQDRGTGGYF.

The DNA of the CDR3 is TGTGCCAGCAGTTTTAGACAGAAGGCTGAAGCTTTCTTT. Amino acid sequence: CASSFRQKAEAFF. This rearrangement joins TRBV27 to TRBJ1-1; TRBD1 might be the D (5 bases). This CDR3 region has 13 residues. The germline V and J ends were trimmed by 3 bases and 6 bases, with 11 bases remaining between them. Germline lookup yields CDR1 MNHEY and CDR2 SMNVEV (reference sequence).